Here is one T cell receptor beta chain with its context. Sequencing used immunoSEQ multiplex PCR; TCRdb keeps in-frame clones, though not all of them. The data show over 200,000 clones, 70% to 90% seen once. The sample is drawn from a study of blood T cell repertoires in COVID-19. Study at large: In each case, the material was cDNA or gDNA derived from T cells, B-cell-depleted T cells, or PBMCs.

The source of this sequence is a woman aged 18 to 35 who had recovered from COVID-19. The sample comprised peripheral blood.

CDR3 nucleotides: TGTGCCAGCAGCCTGCAGGGGCGGGCTAATGAAAAACTGTTTTTT. Protein product: CASSLQGRANEKLFF. The rearrangement joins TRBV7-2 to TRBJ1-4; TRBD1 is a possible D gene (6 bases). V shed 5 bases and J shed 3 bases, with 13 bases lying between them. CDR1 and CDR2 from the germline V gene are SGHTA and FQGNSA. The CDR3 sequence is 15 residues long.